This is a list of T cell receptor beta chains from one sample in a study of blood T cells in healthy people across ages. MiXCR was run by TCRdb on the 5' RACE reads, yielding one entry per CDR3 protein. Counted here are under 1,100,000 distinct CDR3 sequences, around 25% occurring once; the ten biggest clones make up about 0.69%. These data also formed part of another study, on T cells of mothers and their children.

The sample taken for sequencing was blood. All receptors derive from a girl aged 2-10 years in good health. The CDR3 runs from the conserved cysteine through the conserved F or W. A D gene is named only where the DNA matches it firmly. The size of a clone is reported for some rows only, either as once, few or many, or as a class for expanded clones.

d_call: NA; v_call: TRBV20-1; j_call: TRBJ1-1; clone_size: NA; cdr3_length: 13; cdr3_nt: TGCAGTGCTAGTAGCAGGATGAACACTGAAGCTTTCTTT; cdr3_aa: CSASSRMNTEAFF
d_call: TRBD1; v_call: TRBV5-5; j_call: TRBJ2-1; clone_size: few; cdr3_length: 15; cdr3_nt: TGTGCCAGCAGCTTGGCTTCGCAGGGGGTGGGTGAGCAGTTCTTC; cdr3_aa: CASSLASQGVGEQFF
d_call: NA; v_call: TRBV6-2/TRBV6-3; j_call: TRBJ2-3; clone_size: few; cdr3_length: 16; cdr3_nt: TGTGCCAGCAATTCCCCGTTGCAGCGGCTGACAGATACGCAGTATTTT; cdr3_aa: CASNSPLQRLTDTQYF
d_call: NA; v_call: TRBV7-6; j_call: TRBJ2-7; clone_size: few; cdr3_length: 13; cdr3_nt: TGTGCCAGCAGCTTGTACCCCCTTAACGAGCAGTACTTC; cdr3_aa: CASSLYPLNEQYF
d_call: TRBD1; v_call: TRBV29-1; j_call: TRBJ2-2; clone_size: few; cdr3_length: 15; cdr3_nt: TGCAGCGTTGCATGGACAGGGGGACCCACCGGGGAGCTGTTTTTT; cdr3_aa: CSVAWTGGPTGELFF
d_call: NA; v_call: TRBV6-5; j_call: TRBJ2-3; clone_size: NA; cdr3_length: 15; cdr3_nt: TGTGCCAGCAGTACTCATGACGGGTCGGCAGATACGCAGTATTTT; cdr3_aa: CASSTHDGSADTQYF
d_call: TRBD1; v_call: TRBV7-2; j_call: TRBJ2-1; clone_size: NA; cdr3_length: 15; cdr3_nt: TGTGCCAGCAACCCGGACAGGGGGTCCTACAATGAGCAGTTCTTC; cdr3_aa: CASNPDRGSYNEQFF
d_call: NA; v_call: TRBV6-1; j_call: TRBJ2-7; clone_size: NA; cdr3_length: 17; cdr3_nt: TGTGCCAGCAGTGACCCTGAGTCAGGGGCGGAGGCCTACGAGCAGTACTTC; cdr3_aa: CASSDPESGAEAYEQYF
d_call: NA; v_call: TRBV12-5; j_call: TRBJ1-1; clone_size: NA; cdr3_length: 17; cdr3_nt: TGTGCTAGTGGTTTCGCAACGGGGGGGCCCATGAACACTGAAGCTTTCTTT; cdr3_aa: CASGFATGGPMNTEAFF
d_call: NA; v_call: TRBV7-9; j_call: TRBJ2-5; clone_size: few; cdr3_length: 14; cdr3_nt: TGTGCCAGCACCAGGGGCAGGATCGAGGCGACCCAGTACTTC; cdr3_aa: CASTRGRIEATQYF
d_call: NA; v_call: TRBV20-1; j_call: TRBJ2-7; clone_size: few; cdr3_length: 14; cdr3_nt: TGCAGTGCTAGCCCAGCGGGCCTCTCCTACGAGCAGTACTTC; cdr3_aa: CSASPAGLSYEQYF
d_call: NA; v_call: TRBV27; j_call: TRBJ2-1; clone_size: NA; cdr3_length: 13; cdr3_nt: TGTGCCAGCAGGCCACGACGGTACAATGAGCAGTTCTTC; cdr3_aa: CASRPRRYNEQFF
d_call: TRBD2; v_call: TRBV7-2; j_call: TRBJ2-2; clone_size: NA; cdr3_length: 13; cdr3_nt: TGTATTACTAGCGCCGCGAACACCGGGGAGCTGTTTTTT; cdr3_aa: CITSAANTGELFF
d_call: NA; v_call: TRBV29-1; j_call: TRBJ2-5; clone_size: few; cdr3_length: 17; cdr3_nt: TGCAGCGTTGATGGAGTATGGGGCCTCAACGACCAAGAGACCCAGTACTTC; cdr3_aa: CSVDGVWGLNDQETQYF
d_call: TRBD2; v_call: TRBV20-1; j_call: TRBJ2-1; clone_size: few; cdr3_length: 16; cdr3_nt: TGCAGTGCTAGACGGGTAGGACTAGCATTTGAGGGTGAGCAGTTCTTC; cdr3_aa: CSARRVGLAFEGEQFF
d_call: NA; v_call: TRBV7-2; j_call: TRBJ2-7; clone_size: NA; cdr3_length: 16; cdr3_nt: TGTGCCAGCAGCTTGGAAGTCGGGGGGCCCGTCTACGAGCAGTACTTC; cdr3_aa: CASSLEVGGPVYEQYF
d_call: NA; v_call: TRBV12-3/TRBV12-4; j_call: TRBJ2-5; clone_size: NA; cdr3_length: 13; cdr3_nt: TGTGCCAGCAGGGCCGGGCTCCAAGAGACCCAGTACTTC; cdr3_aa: CASRAGLQETQYF
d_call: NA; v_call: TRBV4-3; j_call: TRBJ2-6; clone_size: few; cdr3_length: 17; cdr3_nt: TGCGCCAGCAGCCAACACAGGGACATCTCTGGGGCCAACGTCCTGACTTTC; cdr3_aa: CASSQHRDISGANVLTF
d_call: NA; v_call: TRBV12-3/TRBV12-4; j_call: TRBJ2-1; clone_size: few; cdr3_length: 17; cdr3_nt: TGTGCCAGCAGTGGGGCCGGGACACTGAGCTCCTACAATGAGCAGTTCTTC; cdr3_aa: CASSGAGTLSSYNEQFF
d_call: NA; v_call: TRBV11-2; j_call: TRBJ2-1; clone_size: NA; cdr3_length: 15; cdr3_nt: TGTGCCAGCAGCCTGATACTAGCATTCGTCGATGAGCAGTTCTTC; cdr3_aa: CASSLILAFVDEQFF
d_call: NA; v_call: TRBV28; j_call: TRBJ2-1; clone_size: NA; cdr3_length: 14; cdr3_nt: TGTGCCAGCAGAGGGGCAACGGGGGACTATGAGCAGTTCTTC; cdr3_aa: CASRGATGDYEQFF
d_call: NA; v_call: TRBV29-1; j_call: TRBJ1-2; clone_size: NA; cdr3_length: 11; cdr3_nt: TGCAGCGTTGGAAGTTCCTATGGCTACACCTTC; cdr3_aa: CSVGSSYGYTF